This T cell receptor (beta chain) was documented in a study of cytotoxic CD8 clonotypes in ibrutinib-treated CLL. This CDR3 has 13 amino acids. The V segment lost 3 bases and the J segment 7 bases; nucleotides outside the gene matches: 2. Germline V lookup: CDR1 KGHSH, CDR2 LQKENI. TCRdb's copy holds only in-frame clones and misses some; the assay was immunoSEQ multiplex PCR. In the table there are a few hundred thousand clones, around 66% of which are singletons. The V gene is TRBV18, the J gene TRBJ2-2; 7 bases map to TRBD2. Specimen: PBMCs, collected after 36 months of ibrutinib treatment. The clonotype was recovered from a human donor with chronic lymphocytic leukemia. The chain's CDR3 is CASSPGTIGELFF. CDR3 DNA sequence: TGTGCCAGCTCACCCGGGACTATCGGGGAGCTGTTTTTT.